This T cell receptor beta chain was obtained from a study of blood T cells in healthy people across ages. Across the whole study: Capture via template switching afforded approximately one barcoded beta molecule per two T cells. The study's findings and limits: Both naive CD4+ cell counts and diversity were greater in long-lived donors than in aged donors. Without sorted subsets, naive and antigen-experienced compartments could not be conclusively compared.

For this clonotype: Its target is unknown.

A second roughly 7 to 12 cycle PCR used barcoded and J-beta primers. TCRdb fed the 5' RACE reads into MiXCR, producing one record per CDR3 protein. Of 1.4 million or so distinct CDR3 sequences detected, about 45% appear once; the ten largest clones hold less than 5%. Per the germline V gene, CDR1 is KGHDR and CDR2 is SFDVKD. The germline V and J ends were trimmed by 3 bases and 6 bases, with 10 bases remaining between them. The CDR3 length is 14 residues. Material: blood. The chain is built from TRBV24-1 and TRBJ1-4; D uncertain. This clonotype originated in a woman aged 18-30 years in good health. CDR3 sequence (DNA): TGTGCCACCAGTGATCCGGAGAGGGATGAAAAACTGTTTTTT. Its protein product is CATSDPERDEKLFF.